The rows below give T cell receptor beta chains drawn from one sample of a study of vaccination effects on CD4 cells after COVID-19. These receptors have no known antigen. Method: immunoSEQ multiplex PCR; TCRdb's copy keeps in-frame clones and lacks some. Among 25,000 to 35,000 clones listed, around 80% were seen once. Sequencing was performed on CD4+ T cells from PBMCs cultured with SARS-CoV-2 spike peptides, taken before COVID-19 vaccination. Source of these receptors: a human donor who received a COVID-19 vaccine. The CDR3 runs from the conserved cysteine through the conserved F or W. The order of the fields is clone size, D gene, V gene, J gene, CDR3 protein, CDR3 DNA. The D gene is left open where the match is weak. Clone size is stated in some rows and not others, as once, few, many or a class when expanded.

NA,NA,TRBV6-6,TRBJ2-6,CASSRGTASGGANVLTF,TGTGCCAGCAGTCGGGGGACGGCCTCAGGGGGGGCCAACGTCCTGACTTTC
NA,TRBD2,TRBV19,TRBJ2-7,CASSQRGTSGYPYEQYF,TGTGCCAGTAGCCAGAGGGGGACTAGCGGGTACCCCTACGAGCAGTACTTC
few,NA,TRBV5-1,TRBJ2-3,CASSLGGDTQYF,TGCGCCAGCAGCTTGGGTGGAGATACGCAGTATTTT
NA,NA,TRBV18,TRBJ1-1,CASSPGMNTEAFF,TGTGCCAGCTCACCGGGCATGAACACTGAAGCTTTCTTT
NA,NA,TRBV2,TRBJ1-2,CASSAEYYGYTF,TGTGCCAGCAGTGCCGAATACTATGGCTACACCTTC
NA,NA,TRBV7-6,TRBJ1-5,CASSPGVGNQPQHF,TGTGCCAGCAGCCCAGGGGTTGGGAATCAGCCCCAGCATTTT
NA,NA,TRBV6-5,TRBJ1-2,CASSFRQPLGEGYTF,TGTGCCAGCAGTTTCCGACAGCCCCTTGGAGAGGGCTACACCTTC
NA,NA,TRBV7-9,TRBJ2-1,CASSSEGQPNEQFF,TGTGCCAGCAGCTCGGAGGGACAGCCCAATGAGCAGTTCTTC
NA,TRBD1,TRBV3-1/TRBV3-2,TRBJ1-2,CASSQDQFRQGGWGYTF,TGTGCCAGCAGCCAAGATCAGTTCCGACAGGGCGGTTGGGGCTACACCTTC
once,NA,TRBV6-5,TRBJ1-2,CASRPRDNGGYTF,TGTGCCAGCAGGCCCCGGGACAACGGGGGCTACACCTTC
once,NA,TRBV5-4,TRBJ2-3,CASSSGPDTDTQYF,TGTGCCAGCAGCTCTGGACCCGACACAGATACGCAGTATTTT
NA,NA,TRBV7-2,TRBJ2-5,CASSPMRTVQETQYF,TGTGCCAGCAGCCCGATGCGGACAGTACAAGAGACCCAGTACTTC